These 13 T cell receptor beta chains were all obtained from the same sample, sequenced in a study of CD8+ T cells in alopecia areata. Treatment denoted: oral pan-JAK inhibitor, 5-10 mg twice daily. Reverse transcription of extracted RNA yielded cDNA, which provided the sequencing template. Assay: immunoSEQ multiplex PCR; the TCRdb copy retains only in-frame clones and omits some. The sample lists fewer than 200,000 clones; less than 70% were seen once. The sequencing here drew on CD4+ T cells sorted from blood, taken at week 24, from a patient treated with tofacitinib. The receptors were sampled from a human donor with alopecia areata.

J is TRBJ1-4 and V is TRBV6-6; D uncertain. Per the germline V gene, CDR1 is MNHNY and CDR2 is SVGAGI (reference sequence). V dropped 5 bases and J dropped 8 bases, with 18 bases sitting between them. The CDR3 is 15 amino acids. The CDR3 DNA is TGTGCCAGCAGTGACCGGACCCGGGCGGCGGAAAAACTGTTTTTT. This codes for CASSDRTRAAEKLFF.

The J gene is TRBJ2-1, the V gene TRBV15; possible D gene TRBD1, 6 bases. The V and J ends lost 0 bases and 6 bases respectively, with 12 bases between them. There are 15 residues in the CDR3. Germline CDR1 LNHNV, CDR2 YYDKDF (reference sequence). The DNA for the CDR3 is TGTGCCACCAGCAGAGATTCGGCAGGGGCCAATGAGCAGTTCTTC. Its protein product is CATSRDSAGANEQFF.

This chain uses TRBV30 with TRBJ1-1; the match to TRBD1 covers 9 bases. The ends lost 3 bases at V and 0 bases at J; junction bases unmatched: 2. The CDR3 covers 14 residues. Per germline, CDR1 GTSNPN and CDR2 SVGIG (reference sequence). CDR3 DNA sequence: TGTGCCTGGAGACAGGGGGCGCTGAACACTGAAGCTTTCTTT. Residues: CAWRQGALNTEAFF.

This sequence joins TRBV2 and TRBJ1-6; TRBD1 agrees at 7 bases. Trimming at V came to 6 bases and at J to 4 bases, leaving 12 bases not matched to a gene. Germline CDR1 reads SNHLY; CDR2 reads FYNNEI. The CDR3 is made up of 17 amino acids. CDR3 residues: CASSPRRGTAYNSPLHF. In nucleotides, the CDR3 is TGTGCCAGCAGCCCCCGCCGAGGGACAGCATATAATTCACCCCTCCACTTT.

The chain employs TRBV18 and TRBJ1-2; D perhaps matches TRBD1 (5 bases). CDR1 KGHSH and CDR2 LQKENI come from the germline V gene. V lost 5 bases, J lost 5 bases, and 9 bases lay in between. This CDR3 comprises 12 residues. The CDR3 bases are TGTGCCAGCTCATTGACAGATTATGGCTACACCTTC. It translates to CASSLTDYGYTF.

The chain uses TRBV5-1 and TRBJ1-5; D is uncertain. This CDR3 spans 13 amino acids. Germline CDR1 is SGHRS and CDR2 is YFSETQ. The V end was cut by 1 base, the J end by 8 bases, with 10 bases between. CDR3 protein: CASSLTGVEPQHF. In DNA, the CDR3 is TGCGCCAGCAGCTTGACTGGTGTGGAGCCCCAGCATTTT.

The V gene is TRBV6-5, the J gene TRBJ1-2; D not certain. In germline, CDR1 is MNHEY, CDR2 SVGAGI. This CDR3 has 15 residues. Trimming pared 0 bases from V and 5 bases from J, leaving 13 bases between. The CDR3 nucleotides are TGTGCCAGCAGTTACTCGATGGGGAAACGATATGGCTACACCTTC. Its translation: CASSYSMGKRYGYTF.

The rearrangement uses TRBV11-2 and TRBJ2-5; 7 bases map to TRBD1. Germline V gene lookup returns CDR1 SGHAT and CDR2 FQNNGV. V lost 5 bases and J lost 3; bases outside the gene matches: 6. CDR3 length: 14 residues. DNA for the CDR3: TGTGCCAGCAGCCCCCAGACAGGGAAAGAGACCCAGTACTTC. Protein sequence: CASSPQTGKETQYF.

This chain uses TRBV7-6 with TRBJ2-1, with D possibly matching TRBD2 (6 bases). The germline V gene has CDR1 SGHVS and CDR2 FNYEAQ. V lost 1 base and J 4 bases, leaving 14 bases between the germline ends. CDR3 length: 16 residues. Here the CDR3 DNA reads TGTGCCAGCAGCTTAGTCACGGCCGGAGGGTACAATGAGCAGTTCTTC. It yields the protein CASSLVTAGGYNEQFF.

Only a few counts were recorded for this clone. Other DNA sequences of this sample code for an identical CDR3. The rearrangement uses TRBV29-1 and TRBJ2-7; tentative D call: TRBD2 (5 bases). The CDR3 consists of 12 residues. The V and J ends lost 5 bases and 0 bases respectively, with 8 bases between them. Germline lookup yields CDR1 SQVTM and CDR2 ANQGSEA. The CDR3 coding sequence is TGCAGCGTTTCGGGAAGCTCCTACGAGCAGTACTTC. Translated: CSVSGSSYEQYF.

The gene calls are TRBV30 and TRBJ2-1; 8 bases are a match to TRBD2. J lost 9 bases, V lost 0 bases, and 7 bases had no gene match. The germline V gene encodes CDR1 GTSNPN and CDR2 SVGIG (reference sequence). This CDR3 contains 14 residues. The CDR3: CAWSVPGLVFEQFF. The CDR3 nucleotides are TGTGCCTGGAGTGTACCGGGACTAGTCTTTGAGCAGTTCTTC.

The rearrangement links TRBV25-1 to TRBJ1-1, with 7 bases matching TRBD1. The CDR3 runs 15 residues. The germline V gene encodes CDR1 MGHDK and CDR2 SYGVNS. The trim removed 4 bases at V and 3 bases at J, leaving 8 bases unmatched. The CDR3 nucleotides are TGTGCCAGCAGTGCACTGGACAGGACGGACACTGAAGCTTTCTTT. Amino acids: CASSALDRTDTEAFF.

This rearrangement joins TRBV29-1 to TRBJ1-1, with 9 bases that match TRBD1. The CDR3 loop spans 15 amino acids. The V and J ends lost 6 bases and 6 bases, in that order; junction bases with no gene match: 14. CDR1 and CDR2 (germline): SQVTM, ANQGSEA. The CDR3 is CSVGYRGRRRAEAFF. For the CDR3, the DNA is TGCAGCGTCGGGTACAGGGGGCGTCGGAGGGCTGAAGCTTTCTTT.